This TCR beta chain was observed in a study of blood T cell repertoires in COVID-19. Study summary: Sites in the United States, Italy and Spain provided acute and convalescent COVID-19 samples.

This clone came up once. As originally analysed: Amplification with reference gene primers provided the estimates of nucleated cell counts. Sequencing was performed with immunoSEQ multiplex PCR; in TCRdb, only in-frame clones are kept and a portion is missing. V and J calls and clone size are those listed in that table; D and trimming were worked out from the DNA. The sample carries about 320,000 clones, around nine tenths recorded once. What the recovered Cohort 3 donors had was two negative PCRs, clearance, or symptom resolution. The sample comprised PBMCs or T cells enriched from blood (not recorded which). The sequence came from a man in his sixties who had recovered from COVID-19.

The CDR3 loop is CASSPYLAPSTDTQYF. DNA of the CDR3: TGTGCCAGCAGCCCCTACCTAGCGCCTAGCACAGATACGCAGTATTTT. The chain has TRBV9 and TRBJ2-3, with D possibly being TRBD2 (6 bases). The CDR3 consists of 16 residues. CDR1 and CDR2 (germline): SGDLS, YYNGEE. Trimming cost V 4 bases and J 0 bases, with 15 bases left between them.